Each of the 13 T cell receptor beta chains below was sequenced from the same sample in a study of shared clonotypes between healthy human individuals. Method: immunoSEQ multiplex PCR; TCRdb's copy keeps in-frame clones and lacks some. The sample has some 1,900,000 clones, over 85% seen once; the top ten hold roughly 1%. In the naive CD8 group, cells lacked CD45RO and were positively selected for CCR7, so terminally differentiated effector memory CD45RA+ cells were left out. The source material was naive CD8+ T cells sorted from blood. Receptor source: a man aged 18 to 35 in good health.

CDR3 amino acids: CASSQVNSVTGELFF. CDR3 DNA: TGCGCCAGCAGCCAAGTAAATTCGGTCACCGGGGAGCTGTTTTTT. This sequence joins TRBV4-3 and TRBJ2-2; D unclear. Trimming removed 1 base at V and 4 bases at J, with 10 bases between. The CDR3 is 15 residues long. Germline lookup yields CDR1 LGHNA and CDR2 YSLEER.

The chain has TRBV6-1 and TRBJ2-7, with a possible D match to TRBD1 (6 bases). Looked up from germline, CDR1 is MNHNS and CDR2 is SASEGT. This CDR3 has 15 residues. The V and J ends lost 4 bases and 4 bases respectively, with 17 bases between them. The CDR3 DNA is TGTGCCAGCAGTGGATGGACAGAGTTTTTATACGAGCAGTACTTC. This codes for CASSGWTEFLYEQYF.

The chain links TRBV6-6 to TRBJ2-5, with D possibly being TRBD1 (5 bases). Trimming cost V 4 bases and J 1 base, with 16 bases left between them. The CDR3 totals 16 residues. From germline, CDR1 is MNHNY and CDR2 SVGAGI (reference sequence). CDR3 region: CASSSLGALSQETQYF. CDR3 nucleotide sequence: TGTGCCAGCAGTTCTTTAGGGGCCTTAAGCCAAGAGACCCAGTACTTC.

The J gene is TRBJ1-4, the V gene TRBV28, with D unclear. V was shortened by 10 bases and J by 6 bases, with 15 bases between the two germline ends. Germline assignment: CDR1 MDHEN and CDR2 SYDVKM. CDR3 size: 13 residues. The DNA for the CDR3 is TGTGCCACCCGGGCTGGGGAGGATGAAAAACTGTTTTTT. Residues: CATRAGEDEKLFF.

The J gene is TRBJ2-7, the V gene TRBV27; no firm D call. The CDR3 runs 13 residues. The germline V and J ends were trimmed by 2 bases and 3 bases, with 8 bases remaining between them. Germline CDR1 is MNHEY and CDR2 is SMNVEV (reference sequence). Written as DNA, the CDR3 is TGTGCCAGCAGTTTAAGGTTCGGCTACGAGCAGTACTTC. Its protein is CASSLRFGYEQYF.

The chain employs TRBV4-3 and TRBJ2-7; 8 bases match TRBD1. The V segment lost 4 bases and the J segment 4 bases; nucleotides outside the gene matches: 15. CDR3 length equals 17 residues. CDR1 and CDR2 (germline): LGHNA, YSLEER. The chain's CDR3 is CASSPMSPGQEGYEQYF. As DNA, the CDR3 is TGCGCCAGCAGCCCCATGTCTCCGGGACAGGAGGGGTACGAGCAGTACTTC.

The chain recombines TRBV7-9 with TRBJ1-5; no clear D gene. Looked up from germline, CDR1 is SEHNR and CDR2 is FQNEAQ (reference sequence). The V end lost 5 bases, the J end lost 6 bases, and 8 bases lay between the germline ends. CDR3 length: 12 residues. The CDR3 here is CASSAEGQPQHF. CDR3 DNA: TGTGCCAGCAGCGCAGAGGGTCAGCCCCAGCATTTT.

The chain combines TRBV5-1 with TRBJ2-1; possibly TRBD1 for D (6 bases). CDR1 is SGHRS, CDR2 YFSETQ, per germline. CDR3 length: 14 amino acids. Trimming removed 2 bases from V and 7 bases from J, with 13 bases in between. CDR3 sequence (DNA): TGCGCCAGCAGCTTAACTGTTACAGGGAATGAGCAGTTCTTC. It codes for CASSLTVTGNEQFF.

The CDR3 region has the DNA TGCAGCGGAACAGGAGACACTGAAGCTTTCTTT. The encoded protein is CSGTGDTEAFF. The chain combines TRBV29-1 with TRBJ1-1; D perhaps matches TRBD1 (5 bases). Per germline, CDR1 SQVTM and CDR2 ANQGSEA. The CDR3 sequence is 11 residues long. Trimming cost V 7 bases and J 3 bases, with 9 bases left between them.

Here the CDR3 reads CASGAGESTDTQYF. The CDR3 coding sequence is TGTGCCAGCGGGGCGGGGGAGAGCACAGATACGCAGTATTTT. J is TRBJ2-3 and V is TRBV7-9, with 7 positions matching TRBD2. The V and J ends lost 8 bases and 0 bases, in that order; junction bases with no gene match: 5. The germline V gene has CDR1 SEHNR and CDR2 FQNEAQ (reference sequence). CDR3 length: 14 residues.

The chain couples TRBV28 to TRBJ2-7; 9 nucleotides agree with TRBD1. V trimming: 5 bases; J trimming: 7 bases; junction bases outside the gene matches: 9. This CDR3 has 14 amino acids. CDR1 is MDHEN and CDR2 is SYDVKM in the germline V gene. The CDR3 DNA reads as TGTGCCAGCAGTATGGTGGGACAGGGATGGGAGCAGTACTTC. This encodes CASSMVGQGWEQYF. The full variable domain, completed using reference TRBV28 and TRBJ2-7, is DVKVTQSSRYLVKRTGEKVFLECVQDMDHENMFWYRQDPGLGLRLIYFSYDVKMKEKGDIPEGYSVSREKKERFSLILESASTNQTSMYLCASSMVGQGWEQYFGPGTRLTVT.

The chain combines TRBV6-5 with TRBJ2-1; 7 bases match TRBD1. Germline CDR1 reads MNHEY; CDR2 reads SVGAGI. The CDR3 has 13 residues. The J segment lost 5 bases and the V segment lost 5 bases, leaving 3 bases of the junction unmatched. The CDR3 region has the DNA TGTGCCAGCAGTCAGGGACAGAACAATGAGCAGTTCTTC. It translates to CASSQGQNNEQFF.

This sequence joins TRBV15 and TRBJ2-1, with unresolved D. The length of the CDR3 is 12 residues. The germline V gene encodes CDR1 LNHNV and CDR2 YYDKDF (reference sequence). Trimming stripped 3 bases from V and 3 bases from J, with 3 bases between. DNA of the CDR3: TGTGCCACCAGCAGCAACTACAATGAGCAGTTCTTC. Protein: CATSSNYNEQFF.